These T cell receptor beta chains were read from a single sample in a study of cytomegalovirus exposure and HLA in healthy donors. TCRdb keeps only in-frame clones here, not all; method: immunoSEQ multiplex PCR. The sample lists roughly 180,000 clones; about four fifths were seen once. Sample: PBMCs. The receptors were sampled from a girl aged 5 to 17 in good health and CMV-seropositive. Each CDR3 is given with its conserved first and last residue.

J,V,CDR3
TRBJ2-3,TRBV2,CASSGRNRGADTQYF
TRBJ2-7,TRBV4-1,CASSPLLVSYEQYF
TRBJ1-1,TRBV11-3,CASSLSMTGMNTEAFF
TRBJ2-1,TRBV2,CASSELGLANNEQFF
TRBJ2-2,TRBV29-1,CSVLASGELFF
TRBJ2-1,TRBV7-8,CASSLGTGEAYNEQFF
TRBJ2-1,TRBV6-5,CASSYSASGVEGEQFF
TRBJ1-1,TRBV7-8,CASSRTGGLEIGGF
TRBJ1-1,TRBV6-1,CASSEGGGKTFF
TRBJ2-7,TRBV2,CASRTDRSSYEQYF
TRBJ2-7,TRBV27,CASSFSHATGVFYEQYF
TRBJ2-5,TRBV7-2,CASSTAAGRQETQYF
TRBJ2-5,TRBV14,CASSQGIGTGYGETQYF
TRBJ2-5,TRBV19,CASSIPGQGGTQYF
TRBJ2-6,TRBV27,CASSSLAGANSGANVLTF
TRBJ1-2,TRBV5-4,CASSPGQGNNYGYTF
TRBJ2-7,TRBV7-6,CASSQIPGSYEQYF
TRBJ2-3,TRBV30,CAWSATRTSGRSDTQYF
TRBJ1-5,TRBV2,CASRGQGASNQPQHF
TRBJ2-7,TRBV4-3,CASSSQGLRVCEQYF
TRBJ2-1,TRBV6-1,CASSEFTSGDYNEQFF
TRBJ2-3,TRBV7-2,CASSFGGATDTQYF
TRBJ2-5,TRBV5-4,CASSYLGTSGGNPQYF
TRBJ2-7,TRBV6-6,CASTTADRSLEQYF
TRBJ2-4,TRBV11-2,CASTLRGGGVTKNIQYF
TRBJ2-3,TRBV29-1,CSVDREGGTDTQYF
TRBJ1-4,TRBV9,CASSVAGQGDATNEKLFF
TRBJ2-3,TRBV19,CASSPSGGATDTQYF
TRBJ2-7,TRBV6-5,CASSYSMGAEQYF
TRBJ1-5,TRBV4-1,CASSLPGTKDQPQHF
TRBJ1-2,TRBV7-2,CASSSPPGGYTF
TRBJ2-1,TRBV6-5,CASGLAGGNNEQFF
TRBJ2-1,TRBV29-1,CSVLGTAVNEQFF
TRBJ1-3,TRBV4-1,CASSQEGADTGNTIYF